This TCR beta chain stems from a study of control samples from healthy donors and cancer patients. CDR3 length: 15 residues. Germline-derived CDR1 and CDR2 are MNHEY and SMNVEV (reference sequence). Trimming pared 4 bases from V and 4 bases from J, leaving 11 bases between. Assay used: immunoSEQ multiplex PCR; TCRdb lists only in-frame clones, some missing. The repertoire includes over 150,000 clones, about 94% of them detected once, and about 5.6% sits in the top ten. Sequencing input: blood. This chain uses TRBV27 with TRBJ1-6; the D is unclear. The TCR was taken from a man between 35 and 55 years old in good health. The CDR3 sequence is CASSYREPYNSPLHF. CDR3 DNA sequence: TGTGCCAGCAGTTACAGAGAACCTTATAATTCACCCCTCCACTTT.